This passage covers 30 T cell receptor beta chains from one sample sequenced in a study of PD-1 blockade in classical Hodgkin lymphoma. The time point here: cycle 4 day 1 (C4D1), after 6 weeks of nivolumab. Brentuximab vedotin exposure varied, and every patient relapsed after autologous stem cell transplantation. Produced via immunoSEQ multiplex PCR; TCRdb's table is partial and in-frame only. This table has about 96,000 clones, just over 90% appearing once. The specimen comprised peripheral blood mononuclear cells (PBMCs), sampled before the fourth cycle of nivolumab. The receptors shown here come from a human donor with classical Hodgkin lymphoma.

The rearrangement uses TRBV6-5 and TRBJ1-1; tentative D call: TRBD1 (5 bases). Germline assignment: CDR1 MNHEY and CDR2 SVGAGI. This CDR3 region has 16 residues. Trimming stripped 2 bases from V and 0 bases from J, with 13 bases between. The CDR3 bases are TGTGCCAGCAGTTACCACAGGCCGGGGGTGAACACTGAAGCTTTCTTT. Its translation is CASSYHRPGVNTEAFF.

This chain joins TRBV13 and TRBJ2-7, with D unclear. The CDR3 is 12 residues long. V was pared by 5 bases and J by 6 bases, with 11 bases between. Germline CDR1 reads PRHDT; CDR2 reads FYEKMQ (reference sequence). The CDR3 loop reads CASSPTGGEQYF. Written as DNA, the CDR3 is TGTGCCAGCAGCCCCACCGGCGGCGAGCAGTACTTC.

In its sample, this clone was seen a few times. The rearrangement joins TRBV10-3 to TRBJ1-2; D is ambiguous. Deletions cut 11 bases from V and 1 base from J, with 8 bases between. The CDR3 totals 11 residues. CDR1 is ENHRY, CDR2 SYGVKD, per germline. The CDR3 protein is CAGKNNYGYTF. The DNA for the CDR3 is TGTGCCGGGAAAAATAACTATGGCTACACCTTC.

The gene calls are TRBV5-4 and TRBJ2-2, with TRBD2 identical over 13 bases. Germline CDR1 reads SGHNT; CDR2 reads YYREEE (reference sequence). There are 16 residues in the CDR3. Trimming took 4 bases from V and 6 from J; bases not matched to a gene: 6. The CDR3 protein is CASSRELAGGPGELFF. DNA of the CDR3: TGTGCCAGCAGCCGCGAACTAGCGGGAGGGCCCGGGGAGCTGTTTTTT. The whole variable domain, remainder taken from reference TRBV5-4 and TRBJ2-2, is ETGVTQSPTHLIKTRGQQVTLRCSSQSGHNTVSWYQQALGQGPQFIFQYYREEENGRGNFPPRFSGLQFPNYSSELNVNALELDDSALYLCASSRELAGGPGELFFGEGSRLTVL.

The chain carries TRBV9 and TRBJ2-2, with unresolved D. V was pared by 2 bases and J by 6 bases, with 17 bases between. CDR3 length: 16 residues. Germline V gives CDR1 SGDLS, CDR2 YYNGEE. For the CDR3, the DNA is TGTGCCAGCAGCGTCCGAACCGGACCCCCAGCCGGGGAGCTGTTTTTT. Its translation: CASSVRTGPPAGELFF. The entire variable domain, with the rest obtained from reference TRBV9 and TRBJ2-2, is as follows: DSGVTQTPKHLITATGQRVTLRCSPRSGDLSVYWYQQSLDQGLQFLIQYYNGEERAKGNILERFSAQQFPDLHSELNLSSLELGDSALYFCASSVRTGPPAGELFFGEGSRLTVL.

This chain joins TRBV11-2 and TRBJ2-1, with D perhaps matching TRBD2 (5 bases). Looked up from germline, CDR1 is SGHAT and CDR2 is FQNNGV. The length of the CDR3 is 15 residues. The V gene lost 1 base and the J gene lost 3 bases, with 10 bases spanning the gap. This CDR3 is CASSLAGWDYNEQFF. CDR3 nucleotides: TGTGCCAGCAGCTTAGCGGGGTGGGACTACAATGAGCAGTTCTTC.

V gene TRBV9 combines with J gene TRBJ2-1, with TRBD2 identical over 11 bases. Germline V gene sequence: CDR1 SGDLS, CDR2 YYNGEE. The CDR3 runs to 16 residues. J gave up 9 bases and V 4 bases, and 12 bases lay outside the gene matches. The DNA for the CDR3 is TGTGCCAGCAGCCCTAGGGTAGCGGGAGGGCGAGGTGAGCAGTTCTTC. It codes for CASSPRVAGGRGEQFF.

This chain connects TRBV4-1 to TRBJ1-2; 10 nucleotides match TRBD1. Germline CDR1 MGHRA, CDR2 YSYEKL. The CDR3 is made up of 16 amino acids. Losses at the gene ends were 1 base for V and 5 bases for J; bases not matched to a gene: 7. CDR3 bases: TGCGCCAGCAGCCAAGGGGGACAGGGGCTGCTTTATGGCTACACCTTC. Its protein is CASSQGGQGLLYGYTF.

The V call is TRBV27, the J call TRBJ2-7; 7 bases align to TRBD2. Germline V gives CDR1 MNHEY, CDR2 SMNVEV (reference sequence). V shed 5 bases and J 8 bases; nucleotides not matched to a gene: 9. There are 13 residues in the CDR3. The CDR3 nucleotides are TGTGCCAGCAGTGGGACTACTACACAAAAGCAGTACTTC. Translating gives CASSGTTTQKQYF.

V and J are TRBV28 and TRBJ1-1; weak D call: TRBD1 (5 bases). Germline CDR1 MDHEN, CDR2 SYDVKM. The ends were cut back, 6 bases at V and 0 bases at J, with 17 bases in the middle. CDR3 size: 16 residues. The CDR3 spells CASSLPEGRLNTEAFF. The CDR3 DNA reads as TGTGCCAGCAGCCTTCCGGAGGGGAGGTTGAACACTGAAGCTTTCTTT.

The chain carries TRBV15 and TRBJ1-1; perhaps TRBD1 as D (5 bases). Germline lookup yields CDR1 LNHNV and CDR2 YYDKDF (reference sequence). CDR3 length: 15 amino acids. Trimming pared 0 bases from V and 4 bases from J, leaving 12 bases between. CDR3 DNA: TGTGCCACCAGCAGAGATTATTTCGGGGGCACTGAAGCTTTCTTT. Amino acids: CATSRDYFGGTEAFF.

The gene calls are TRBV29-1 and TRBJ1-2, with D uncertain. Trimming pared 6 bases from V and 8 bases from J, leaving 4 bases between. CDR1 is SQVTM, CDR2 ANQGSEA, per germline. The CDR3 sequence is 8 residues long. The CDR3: CSVDGYTF. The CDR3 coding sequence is TGCAGCGTGGACGGCTACACCTTC.

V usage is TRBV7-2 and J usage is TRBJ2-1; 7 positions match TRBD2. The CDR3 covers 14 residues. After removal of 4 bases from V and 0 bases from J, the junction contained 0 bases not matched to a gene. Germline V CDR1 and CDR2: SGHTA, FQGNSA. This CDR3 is CASSSSGSYNEQFF. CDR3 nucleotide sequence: TGTGCCAGCAGCTCTAGCGGCTCCTACAATGAGCAGTTCTTC.

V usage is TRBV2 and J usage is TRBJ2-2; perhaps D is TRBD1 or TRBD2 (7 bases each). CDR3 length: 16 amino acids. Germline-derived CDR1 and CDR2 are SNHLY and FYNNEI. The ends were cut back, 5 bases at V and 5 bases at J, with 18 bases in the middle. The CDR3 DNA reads TGTGCCAGCAGTAGACCAGGGGGGCGGGGGACCGGGGAGCTGTTTTTT. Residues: CASSRPGGRGTGELFF.

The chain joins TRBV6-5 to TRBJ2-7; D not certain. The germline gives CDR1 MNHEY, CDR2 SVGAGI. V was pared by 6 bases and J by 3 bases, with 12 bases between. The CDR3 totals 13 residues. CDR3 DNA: TGTGCCAGCAGGGCGAACAGCCGCTACGAGCAGTACTTC. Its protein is CASRANSRYEQYF.

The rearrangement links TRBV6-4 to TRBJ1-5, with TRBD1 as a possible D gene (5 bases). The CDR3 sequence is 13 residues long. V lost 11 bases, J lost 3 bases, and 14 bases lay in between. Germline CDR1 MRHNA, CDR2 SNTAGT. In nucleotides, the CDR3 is TGTGCCGACAGATGGATTCTCAATCAGCCCCAGCATTTT. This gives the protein CADRWILNQPQHF.

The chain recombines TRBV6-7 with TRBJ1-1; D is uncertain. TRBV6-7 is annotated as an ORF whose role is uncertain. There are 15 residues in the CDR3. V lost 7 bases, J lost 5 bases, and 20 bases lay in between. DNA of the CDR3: TGTGCCAGCAACCGAGATAGGTTCCGGAGTACTGAAGCTTTCTTT. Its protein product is CASNRDRFRSTEAFF.

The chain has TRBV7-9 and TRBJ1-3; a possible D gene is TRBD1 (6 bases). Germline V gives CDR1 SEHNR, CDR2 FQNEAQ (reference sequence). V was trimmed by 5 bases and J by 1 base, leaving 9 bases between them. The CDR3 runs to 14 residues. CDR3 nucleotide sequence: TGTGCCAGCAGCCGGCAGGGGTCTGGAAACACCATATATTTT. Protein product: CASSRQGSGNTIYF.

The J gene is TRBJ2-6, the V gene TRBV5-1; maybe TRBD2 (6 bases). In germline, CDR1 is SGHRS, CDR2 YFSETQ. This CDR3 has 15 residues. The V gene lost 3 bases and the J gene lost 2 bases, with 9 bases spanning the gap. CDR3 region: CASSWGVAGANVLTF. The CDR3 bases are TGCGCCAGCAGCTGGGGGGTAGCTGGGGCCAACGTCCTGACTTTC. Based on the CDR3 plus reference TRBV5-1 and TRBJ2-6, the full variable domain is KAGVTQTPRYLIKTRGQQVTLSCSPISGHRSVSWYQQTPGQGLQFLFEYFSETQRNKGNFPGRFSGRQFSNSRSEMNVSTLELGDSALYLCASSWGVAGANVLTFGAGSRLTVL.

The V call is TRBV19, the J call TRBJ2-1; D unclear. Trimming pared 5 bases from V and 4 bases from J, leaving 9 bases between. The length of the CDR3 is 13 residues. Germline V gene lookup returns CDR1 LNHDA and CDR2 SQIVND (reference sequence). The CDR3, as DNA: TGTGCCAGTAGTCGCAGGTCTTACAATGAGCAGTTCTTC. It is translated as CASSRRSYNEQFF.

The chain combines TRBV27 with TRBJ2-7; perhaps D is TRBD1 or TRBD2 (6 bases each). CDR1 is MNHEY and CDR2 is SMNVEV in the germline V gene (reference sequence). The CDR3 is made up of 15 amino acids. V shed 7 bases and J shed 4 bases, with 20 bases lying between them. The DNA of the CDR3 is TGTGCCAGCAACCGGAGGGTAGGGGGGAAGTACGAGCAGTACTTC. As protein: CASNRRVGGKYEQYF.

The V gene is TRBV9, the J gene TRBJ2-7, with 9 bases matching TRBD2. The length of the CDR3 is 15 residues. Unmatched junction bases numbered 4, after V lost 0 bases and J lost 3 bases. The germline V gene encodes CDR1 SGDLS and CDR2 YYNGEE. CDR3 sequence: CASSVAASGIYEQYF. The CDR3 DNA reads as TGTGCCAGCAGCGTAGCGGCTAGCGGGATCTACGAGCAGTACTTC.

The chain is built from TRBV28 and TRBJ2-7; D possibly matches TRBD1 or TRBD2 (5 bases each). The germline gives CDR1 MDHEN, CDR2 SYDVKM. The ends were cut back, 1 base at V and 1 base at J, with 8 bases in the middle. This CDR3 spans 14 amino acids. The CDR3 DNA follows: TGTGCCAGCAGTTTATTTGGGGGATCCTACGAGCAGTACTTC. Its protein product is CASSLFGGSYEQYF.

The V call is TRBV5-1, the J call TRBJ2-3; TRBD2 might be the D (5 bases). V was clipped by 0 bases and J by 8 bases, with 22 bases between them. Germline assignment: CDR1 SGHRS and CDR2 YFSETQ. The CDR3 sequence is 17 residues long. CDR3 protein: CASSLAPFPRGSGTQYF. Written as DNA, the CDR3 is TGCGCCAGCAGCTTGGCCCCTTTCCCCAGAGGGTCTGGTACGCAGTATTTT.

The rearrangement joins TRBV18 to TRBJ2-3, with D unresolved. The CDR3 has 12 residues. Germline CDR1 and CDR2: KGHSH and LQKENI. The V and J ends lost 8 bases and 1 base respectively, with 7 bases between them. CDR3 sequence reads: CASPPRTDTQYF. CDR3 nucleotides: TGTGCCAGCCCCCCGCGCACAGATACGCAGTATTTT.

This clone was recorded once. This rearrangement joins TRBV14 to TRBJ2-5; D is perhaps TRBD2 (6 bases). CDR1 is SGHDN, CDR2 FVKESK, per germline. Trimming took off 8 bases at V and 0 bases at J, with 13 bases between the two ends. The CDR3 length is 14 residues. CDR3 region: CASSLRDYQETQYF. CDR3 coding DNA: TGTGCCAGCTCTCTCCGGGACTACCAAGAGACCCAGTACTTC.

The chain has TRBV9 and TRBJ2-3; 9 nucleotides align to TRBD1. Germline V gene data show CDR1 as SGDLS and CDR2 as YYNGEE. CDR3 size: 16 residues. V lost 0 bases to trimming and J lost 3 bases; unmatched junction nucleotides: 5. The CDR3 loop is CASSVDGQGITDTQYF. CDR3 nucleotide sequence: TGTGCCAGCAGCGTAGACGGACAGGGGATAACAGATACGCAGTATTTT.

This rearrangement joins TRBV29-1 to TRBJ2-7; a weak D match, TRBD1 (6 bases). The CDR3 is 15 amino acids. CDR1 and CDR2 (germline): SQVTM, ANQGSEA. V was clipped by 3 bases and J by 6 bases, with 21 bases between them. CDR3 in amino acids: CSVDKGTLVPGEQYF. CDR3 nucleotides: TGCAGCGTTGATAAGGGGACACTGGTTCCGGGCGAGCAGTACTTC.

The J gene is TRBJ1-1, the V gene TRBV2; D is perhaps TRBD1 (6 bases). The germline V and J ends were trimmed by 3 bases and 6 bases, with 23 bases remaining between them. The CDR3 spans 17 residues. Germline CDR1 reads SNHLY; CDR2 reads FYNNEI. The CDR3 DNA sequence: TGTGCCAGCAGTGAGGCAGGGGAGTCCTTGAGGGAGGCTGAAGCTTTCTTT. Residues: CASSEAGESLREAEAFF.

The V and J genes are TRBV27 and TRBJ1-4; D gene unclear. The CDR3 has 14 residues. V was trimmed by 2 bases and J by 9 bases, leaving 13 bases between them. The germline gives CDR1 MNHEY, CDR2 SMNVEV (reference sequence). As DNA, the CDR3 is TGTGCCAGCAGTTTAAGTACAACGGCCAAAAAACTGTTTTTT. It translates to CASSLSTTAKKLFF.